These 10 T cell receptor beta chains came from one sample sequenced in a study of beta chain features in type 1 diabetes. Isolated RNA was reverse transcribed in full, so expressed TCRB transcripts were sequenced. Profiled with immunoSEQ multiplex PCR; TCRdb holds only in-frame clones, not every one. The table records more than 350,000 clones, roughly 11% of them present only once. Source material: naive CD4+ T cells from blood. The receptor source for this set is a woman aged 18-30 years in good health.

This clone was observed a handful of times. The V gene is TRBV7-2, the J gene TRBJ2-1; D is perhaps TRBD1 or TRBD2 (5 bases each). The germline CDR1 and CDR2 sequences are SGHTA and FQGNSA. The CDR3 runs to 16 residues. Trimming cost V 5 bases and J 0 bases, with 14 bases left between them. The CDR3 is CASSPPRGVSYNEQFF. The CDR3 nucleotides are TGTGCCAGCAGCCCACCCCGGGGCGTCTCCTACAATGAGCAGTTCTTC.

The CDR3 nucleotides read TGTGCCAGCAGCTTAGCTTCAGGGGAGACCCAGTACTTC. Protein product: CASSLASGETQYF. The gene calls are TRBV7-2 and TRBJ2-5, with D maybe TRBD1 (5 bases). The CDR3 runs to 13 residues. Per germline, CDR1 SGHTA and CDR2 FQGNSA. Trimming removed 0 bases from V and 5 bases from J, with 7 bases in between.

Concerning this clone itself: The sample holds other DNA sequences that translate to the same CDR3. J is TRBJ2-6 and V is TRBV9; no firm D call. The ends were cut back, 4 bases at V and 4 bases at J, with 15 bases in the middle. Germline V CDR1 and CDR2: SGDLS, YYNGEE. The CDR3 consists of 16 residues. CDR3 protein: CASSQLAGAGANVLTF. DNA of the CDR3: TGTGCCAGCAGCCAACTGGCAGGTGCGGGGGCCAACGTCCTGACTTTC.

V gene TRBV15 combines with J gene TRBJ1-5, with D uncertain. Trimming cost V 3 bases and J 5 bases, with 8 bases left between them. The CDR3 is 13 amino acids. Germline V gene sequence: CDR1 LNHNV, CDR2 YYDKDF (reference sequence). CDR3 sequence reads: CATSSRKDQPQHF. In DNA, the CDR3 is TGTGCCACCAGCAGCAGGAAGGATCAGCCCCAGCATTTT.

The chain combines TRBV19 with TRBJ2-1; the D is unclear. The V gene lost 6 bases and the J gene lost 0 bases, with 9 bases spanning the gap. The CDR3 contains 14 residues. CDR1 and CDR2 from the germline V gene are LNHDA and SQIVND (reference sequence). In DNA, the CDR3 is TGTGCCAGTAGGAGCACGAGCTCCTACAATGAGCAGTTCTTC. Residues: CASRSTSSYNEQFF. The whole variable domain, filled in from reference TRBV19 and TRBJ2-1, reads DGGITQSPKYLFRKEGQNVTLSCEQNLNHDAMYWYRQDPGQGLRLIYYSQIVNDFQKGDIAEGYSVSREKKESFPLTVTSAQKNPTAFYLCASRSTSSYNEQFFGPGTRLTVL.

CDR3 nucleotides: TGTGCCAGCAGCTTTGCGGGGGGATCCACAGATACGCAGTATTTT. Translating it yields CASSFAGGSTDTQYF. V gene TRBV7-2 combines with J gene TRBJ2-3, with TRBD2 identical over 8 bases. Germline lookup yields CDR1 SGHTA and CDR2 FQGNSA. With V trimmed by 3 bases and J by 2 bases, 4 bases remained unmatched. CDR3 size: 15 residues. Using reference TRBV7-2 and TRBJ2-3 for the parts outside the CDR3, the full variable domain is GAGVSQSPSNKVTEKGKDVELRCDPISGHTALYWYRQSLGQGLEFLIYFQGNSAPDKSGLPSDRFSAERTGGSVSTLTIQRTQQEDSAVYLCASSFAGGSTDTQYFGPGTRLTVL.

CDR3 nucleotides: TGTGCCAGCAGCTTATCCCCCTTGGTTTCCTACGAGCAGTACTTC. Amino acid sequence: CASSLSPLVSYEQYF. This chain connects TRBV13 to TRBJ2-7; D is uncertain. Germline V gene sequence: CDR1 PRHDT, CDR2 FYEKMQ (reference sequence). V was clipped by 2 bases and J by 1 base, with 12 bases between them. The CDR3 length is 15 residues.

Only a few counts were recorded for this clone. Other DNA sequences in the sample encode the same CDR3. The V gene is TRBV7-2, the J gene TRBJ2-5, with 12 nucleotides matching TRBD2. Germline-derived CDR1 and CDR2 are SGHTA and FQGNSA. V lost 1 base and J lost 2; bases outside the gene matches: 2. CDR3 length: 16 residues. Here the CDR3 reads CASSLGLAGAQETQYF. DNA of the CDR3: TGTGCCAGCAGCTTAGGACTAGCGGGGGCTCAAGAGACCCAGTACTTC.

V gene TRBV25-1 combines with J gene TRBJ2-1, with 7 bases identical to TRBD1. This CDR3 contains 14 residues. Losses at the gene ends were 4 bases for V and 8 bases for J; bases not matched to a gene: 8. Germline CDR1 MGHDK, CDR2 SYGVNS. The CDR3 protein is CASSGAGRGHEQFF. Written as DNA, the CDR3 is TGTGCCAGCAGTGGGGCGGGTAGGGGGCATGAGCAGTTCTTC.

The chain couples TRBV7-2 to TRBJ2-3; 9 bases are shared with TRBD2. The J segment lost 1 base and the V segment lost 1 base, leaving 6 bases of the junction unmatched. The CDR3 covers 17 residues. Looked up from germline, CDR1 is SGHTA and CDR2 is FQGNSA. The CDR3 region is CASSLGVAGARTDTQYF. The CDR3 nucleotides are TGTGCCAGCAGCTTAGGGGTAGCGGGGGCACGCACAGATACGCAGTATTTT. Filled out from reference TRBV7-2 and TRBJ2-3, the complete variable domain reads GAGVSQSPSNKVTEKGKDVELRCDPISGHTALYWYRQSLGQGLEFLIYFQGNSAPDKSGLPSDRFSAERTGGSVSTLTIQRTQQEDSAVYLCASSLGVAGARTDTQYFGPGTRLTVL.